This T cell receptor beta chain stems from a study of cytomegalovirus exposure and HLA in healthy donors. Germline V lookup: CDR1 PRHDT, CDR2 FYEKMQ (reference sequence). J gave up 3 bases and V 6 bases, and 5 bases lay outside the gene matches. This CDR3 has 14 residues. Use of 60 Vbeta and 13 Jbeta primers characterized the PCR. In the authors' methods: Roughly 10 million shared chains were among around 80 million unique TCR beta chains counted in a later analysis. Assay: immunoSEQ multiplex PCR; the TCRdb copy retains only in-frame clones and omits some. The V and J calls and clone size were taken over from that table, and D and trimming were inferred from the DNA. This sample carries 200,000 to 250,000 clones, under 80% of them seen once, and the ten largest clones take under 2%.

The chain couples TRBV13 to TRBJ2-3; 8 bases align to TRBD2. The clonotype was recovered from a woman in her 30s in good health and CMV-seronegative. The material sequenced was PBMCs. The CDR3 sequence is CASSRKRGTDTQYF. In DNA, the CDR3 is TGTGCCAGCAGTCGAAAGCGGGGGACAGATACGCAGTATTTT.